This entry lists 13 T cell receptor beta chains sequenced from one sample in a study of T cell responses to AZD1222 COVID-19 vaccine. Assay used: immunoSEQ multiplex PCR; TCRdb lists only in-frame clones, some missing. Here the sample spans approximately 160,000 clones, approximately 90% being singletons. This specimen was peripheral blood, taken 28 days after the second AZD1222 dose. These receptor sequences come from an adult who received the AZD1222 COVID-19 vaccine.

The V call is TRBV5-1, the J call TRBJ1-2, with TRBD1 matching 8 bases. J gave up 2 bases and V 3 bases, and 3 bases lay outside the gene matches. The CDR3 extends over 14 amino acids. Germline CDR1 SGHRS, CDR2 YFSETQ. CDR3 sequence: CASSSRTGNYGYTF. The CDR3 region has the DNA TGCGCCAGCAGCTCGAGGACAGGGAACTATGGCTACACCTTC. Complete variable domain (other parts from reference TRBV5-1 and TRBJ1-2): KAGVTQTPRYLIKTRGQQVTLSCSPISGHRSVSWYQQTPGQGLQFLFEYFSETQRNKGNFPGRFSGRQFSNSRSEMNVSTLELGDSALYLCASSSRTGNYGYTFGSGTRLTVV.

V gene TRBV6-2 or TRBV6-3 combines with J gene TRBJ1-2; weak D call: TRBD1 (5 bases). The length of the CDR3 is 15 residues. The germline V and J ends were trimmed by 4 bases and 7 bases, with 19 bases remaining between them. Germline values: CDR1 MNHEY, CDR2 SVGEGT. CDR3 nucleotides: TGTGCCAGCAGTTCAACCGGGACGGACCCCTGTGGCTACACCTTC. Translation gives CASSSTGTDPCGYTF.

V gene TRBV18 combines with J gene TRBJ1-2; TRBD1 matches 8 bases. With V trimmed by 4 bases and J by 6 bases, 4 bases remained unmatched. Germline V lookup: CDR1 KGHSH, CDR2 LQKENI. This CDR3 region has 13 residues. The CDR3, as DNA: TGTGCCAGCTCACTAATGGACAGGGATGGCTACACCTTC. Translation: CASSLMDRDGYTF. Filled out from reference TRBV18 and TRBJ1-2, the complete variable domain reads NAGVMQNPRHLVRRRGQEARLRCSPMKGHSHVYWYRQLPEEGLKFMVYLQKENIIDESGMPKERFSAEFPKEGPSILRIQQVVRGDSAAYFCASSLMDRDGYTFGSGTRLTVV.

The chain joins TRBV5-1 to TRBJ2-1; weak D call: TRBD2 (6 bases). Germline lookup yields CDR1 SGHRS and CDR2 YFSETQ. With 3 bases removed from V and 0 bases from J, the gap between germline ends came to 10 bases. The CDR3 length is 15 residues. The CDR3 DNA reads TGCGCCAGCAGCTCGGAGGGTCGCTCCTACAATGAGCAGTTCTTC. This gives the protein CASSSEGRSYNEQFF. The full variable domain, completed using reference TRBV5-1 and TRBJ2-1, is KAGVTQTPRYLIKTRGQQVTLSCSPISGHRSVSWYQQTPGQGLQFLFEYFSETQRNKGNFPGRFSGRQFSNSRSEMNVSTLELGDSALYLCASSSEGRSYNEQFFGPGTRLTVL.

The chain carries TRBV7-6 and TRBJ2-7, with TRBD1 identical over 9 bases. The CDR3 runs to 14 residues. The germline gives CDR1 SGHVS, CDR2 FNYEAQ. J lost 5 bases, V lost 1 base, and 3 bases had no gene match. The chain's CDR3 is CASSLGGTGNEQYF. CDR3 nucleotide sequence: TGTGCCAGCAGCTTAGGCGGGACAGGGAACGAGCAGTACTTC.

The chain joins TRBV9 to TRBJ1-6; D is uncertain. The CDR3 spans 14 residues. Germline CDR1 SGDLS, CDR2 YYNGEE. Trimming pared 0 bases from V and 5 bases from J, leaving 6 bases between. CDR3 sequence (DNA): TGTGCCAGCAGCGTAGGGCTCGATAATTCACCCCTCCACTTT. Translated, it gives CASSVGLDNSPLHF.

V gene TRBV7-9 combines with J gene TRBJ1-6, with a tentative D call TRBD1 (6 bases). This CDR3 contains 15 residues. V was trimmed by 5 bases and J by 6 bases, leaving 14 bases between them. Germline V lookup: CDR1 SEHNR, CDR2 FQNEAQ (reference sequence). The CDR3 loop is CASSTTGPGNSPLHF. The CDR3 bases are TGTGCCAGCAGCACCACAGGGCCGGGTAATTCACCCCTCCACTTT.

The chain combines TRBV6-1 with TRBJ2-2; 9 nucleotides line up with TRBD1. CDR1 MNHNS and CDR2 SASEGT come from the germline V gene. The CDR3 sequence is 16 residues long. The ends lost 0 bases at V and 1 base at J; junction bases unmatched: 0. CDR3 in DNA: TGTGCCAGCAGTGAAGCGGGACAGGGGAACACCGGGGAGCTGTTTTTT. Protein: CASSEAGQGNTGELFF.

The V and J genes are TRBV7-9 and TRBJ1-2, with D unresolved. The CDR3 is 14 amino acids. V lost 1 base to trimming and J lost 2 bases, with 8 bases between them. Germline V CDR1 and CDR2: SEHNR, FQNEAQ (reference sequence). CDR3 sequence (DNA): TGTGCCAGCAGCTTAGAGGGATCCAACTATGGCTACACCTTC. Translated: CASSLEGSNYGYTF.

The chain employs TRBV11-3 and TRBJ2-1; D is unresolved. V lost 5 bases to trimming and J lost 2 bases, with 10 bases between them. The CDR3 length is 14 residues. CDR1 and CDR2 (germline): SGHNT, YENEEA. Here the CDR3 reads CASSPAGPYNEQFF. The CDR3 DNA follows: TGTGCCAGCAGCCCCGCAGGACCCTACAATGAGCAGTTCTTC.

This chain links TRBV2 with TRBJ1-1, with 8 bases matching TRBD1. CDR3 length: 14 amino acids. The ends lost 6 bases at V and 1 base at J; junction bases unmatched: 4. Germline lookup yields CDR1 SNHLY and CDR2 FYNNEI. CDR3 in DNA: TGTGCCAGCAGGGCCAGGGGGCCGAACACTGAAGCTTTCTTT. It codes for CASRARGPNTEAFF.

This chain uses TRBV5-1 with TRBJ1-1; D gene unclear. The CDR3 spans 13 residues. Germline CDR1 reads SGHRS; CDR2 reads YFSETQ. Trimming cost V 0 bases and J 5 bases, with 8 bases left between them. The CDR3 sequence is CASSLGFQTEAFF. The CDR3 DNA sequence: TGCGCCAGCAGCTTGGGGTTCCAGACTGAAGCTTTCTTT.

A word on this clone: This sample includes further DNA sequences coding for the same CDR3. CDR3 sequence reads: CASSQEGETQYF. CDR3 coding DNA: TGCGCCAGCAGCCAAGAGGGGGAGACCCAGTACTTC. The V gene is TRBV4-1, the J gene TRBJ2-5; D gene uncertain. Trimming removed 0 bases at V and 5 bases at J, with 4 bases between. The germline V gene has CDR1 MGHRA and CDR2 YSYEKL. The CDR3 extends over 12 amino acids.